This section outlines one T cell receptor (beta chain) sequence together with its context. This receptor's antigen is unknown. No much larger clone exists at a distance of one base, and base qualities are not known. The sample is drawn from a study of human T cells and chemical hapten exposure (dated by TCRdb to the early 2020s). A note on the overall study: For sensitization, 2% DPC in acetone was applied to an approximately 2 cm by approximately 2 cm area of upper inner arm skin. Patients additionally received weekly therapeutic DPC doses to the scalp throughout the approximately 24-week study period. Patch testing was done on the upper back using Finn chambers containing 0.01% DPC, and results were scored after 6 days according to International Contact Dermatitis Research Group standards. Most of the patients in the cohort were female, and the cohort covered alopecia areata with under or over 50% scalp involvement, alopecia totalis and alopecia universalis. The libraries were sequenced as a pool, and the TCR yield per sample differed mostly because of small variations in library volumes within the pool. In alopecia patients, the study followed how the peripheral blood TCR repertoire changed in vivo over primary and secondary sensitization to diphenylcyclopropenone (DPC), a hapten. Blood samples were taken from patients before sensitization (week 0) and at 2, 6 and about 24 weeks after DPC sensitization. Blood for TCR sequencing was provided by twenty-nine alopecia patients at one to four time points (pre-sensitization, 2, 6 and 24 weeks). Summary of the overall study and its limitations: DPC sensitization did not change the number of TCRs with a frequency above 1 in 1000, and there was no evidence of changes in global repertoire structure. Patch test score correlated positively with the number of PT1 expanded TCRs, reaching significance at thresholds 8, 16 and 32 but not at 4. Alopecia, a presumed autoimmune disease, was present in all patients, so the immune response of the patients might differ from that of healthy individuals. Expanded TCRs formed significantly more large CDR3 similarity clusters than pre-sensitization or healthy control sets, consistent with antigen-driven responses. Repeated subsampling changed both the strength of the expansion versus patch-test correlation and the threshold at which the correlation became significant.

V loses 8 bases, J loses 6 bases, and the germline ends lie 20 bases apart. Counted from cysteine to phenylalanine, this CDR3 has 14 amino acids. CDR3 DNA only is kept here, 42 bases in frame from base 1. Interpreted using the paper, the time point label stands for: pre-sensitization, week 0. Sample treatment or condition, as interpreted from the label and publication: therapeutic diphenylcyclopropenone sensitization with weekly scalp DPC. Blood at each patch-test visit was drawn before the patch test was applied. Eligible patients were aged 18 to 70, diagnosed with alopecia, deemed suitable for DPC therapy, and excluded if pregnant. Unfractionated whole blood was collected in Tempus Blood RNA tubes, and total RNA was extracted from that blood. The protocol used for the library was RACE. The run used a NextSeq 500. Library preparation attached unique molecular identifiers to individual cDNA molecules for quantitative, reproducible TCR counting. From each blood RNA sample, both TCR alpha and TCR beta chains were sequenced. The authors' pipeline ran thus. The median number of TCRs per sample was approximately 96,000, ranging from roughly 23,224 to 690,600. The Decombinator software suite was used to annotate the V, J and CDR3 of the TCR reads. For PS versus PT1 abundance plots, all samples were subsampled to the same number of TCRs (28,000). TCRs were defined as expanded if absent before sensitization and observed at least eight times at the 2-week time point. TCRdb redid the processing of the public reads, applying fastp at Q25 and MiXCR, and retained in-frame beta chains. For every CDR3 protein sequence, its rows merge into one entry that carries the most common genes and DNA. These V and J calls originate from TCRdb's pipeline instead of the authors' own analysis. A total of under 300,000 distinct CDR3 sequences appear in this sample, more than 6.5% of them only once. In total, the top ten clones hold roughly 2.5% of the sample.

This chain joins TRBV12-3 or TRBV12-4 to TRBJ2-7, with TRBD2 perhaps the D gene, on 5 matching bases. This TCR was recovered from a woman aged 40 to 50 with alopecia areata. Some clones in this sample may be carry-over from other donors' samples. The sample was whole blood, taken in connection with sensitization to the hapten diphenylcyclopropenone (DPC). The encoded CDR3 is CASRPDEGGSEQYF. The nucleotides read TGTGCCAGCCGTCCTGATGAGGGTGGCAGCGAGCAGTACTTC.